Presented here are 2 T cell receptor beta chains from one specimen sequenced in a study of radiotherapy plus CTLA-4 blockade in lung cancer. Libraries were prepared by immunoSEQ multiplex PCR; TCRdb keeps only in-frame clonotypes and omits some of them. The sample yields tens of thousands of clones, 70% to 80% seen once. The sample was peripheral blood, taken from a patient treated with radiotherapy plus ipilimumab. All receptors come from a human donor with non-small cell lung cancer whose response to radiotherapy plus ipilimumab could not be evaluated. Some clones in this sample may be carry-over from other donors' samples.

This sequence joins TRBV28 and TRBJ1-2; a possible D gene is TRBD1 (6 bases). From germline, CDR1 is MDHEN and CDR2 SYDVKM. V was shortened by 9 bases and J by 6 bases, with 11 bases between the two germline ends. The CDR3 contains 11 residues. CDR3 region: CASLGADGYTF. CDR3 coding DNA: TGTGCCAGTTTGGGGGCTGATGGCTACACCTTC.

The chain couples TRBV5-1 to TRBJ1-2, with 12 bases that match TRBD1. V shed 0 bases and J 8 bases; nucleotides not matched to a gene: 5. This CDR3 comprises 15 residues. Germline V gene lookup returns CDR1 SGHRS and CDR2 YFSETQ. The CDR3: CASSLGGQGASGYTF. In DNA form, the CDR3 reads TGCGCCAGCAGCTTGGGGGGACAGGGGGCGTCGGGCTACACCTTC.